One sample yielded the 5 T cell receptor beta chains listed below, sequenced in a study of cytomegalovirus exposure and HLA in healthy donors. With 60 Vbeta and 13 Jbeta primers, the PCR was carried out. Data came from immunoSEQ multiplex PCR; TCRdb stores just in-frame clones and leaves some out. In the table there are about 160,000 clones, around nine tenths of which are singletons. Sequences were obtained from PBMCs. Receptors were obtained from a woman aged 25 to 39 in good health and CMV-seronegative.

V gene TRBV4-2 combines with J gene TRBJ2-1, with TRBD2 identical over 7 bases. CDR3 size: 16 residues. V lost 1 base to trimming and J lost 0 bases; unmatched junction nucleotides: 3. CDR1 is LGHNA, CDR2 YNFKEQ, per germline. The CDR3, as DNA: TGTGCCAGCAGCCAAGGGGGCGGGAGCTCCTACAATGAGCAGTTCTTC. Translation: CASSQGGGSSYNEQFF.

This clone was observed a single time. V gene TRBV14 combines with J gene TRBJ2-1; TRBD1 matches 10 bases. J gave up 1 base and V 3 bases, and 15 bases lay outside the gene matches. Germline V gene lookup returns CDR1 SGHDN and CDR2 FVKESK. The CDR3 has 20 residues. The CDR3 reads CASSQWDRGYPPSSYNEQFF. The CDR3, as DNA: TGTGCCAGCAGCCAGTGGGACAGGGGTTATCCTCCTAGTTCCTACAATGAGCAGTTCTTC.

The rearrangement joins TRBV7-2 to TRBJ1-5; TRBD1 matches at 11 bases. The CDR3 contains 16 residues. Germline V gene sequence: CDR1 SGHTA, CDR2 FQGNSA. V lost 5 bases and J lost 6; bases outside the gene matches: 9. The DNA of the CDR3 is TGTGCCAGCAGCCTCAGAGCCGGGACAGGGGGTCAGCCCCAGCATTTT. Amino acid sequence: CASSLRAGTGGQPQHF.

The chain combines TRBV10-1 with TRBJ1-1; 9 bases are shared with TRBD1. The CDR3 totals 15 residues. CDR1 is WNHNN, CDR2 SYGVQD, per germline (reference sequence). V shed 4 bases, J shed 4 bases, and the junction held 7 bases outside the gene matches. CDR3 nucleotides: TGCGCCAGCAGTGGGACGGACAGGGGAAGCACTGAAGCTTTCTTT. It codes for CASSGTDRGSTEAFF.

This sequence joins TRBV6-1 and TRBJ2-7; 7 bases are a match to TRBD2. CDR1 is MNHNS, CDR2 SASEGT, per germline. J was trimmed by 3 bases and V by 7 bases; bases with no gene match: 9. This CDR3 is 14 amino acids long. The DNA of the CDR3 is TGTGCCAGCAATGAGGACCTAGCGGTCTACGAGCAGTACTTC. Protein product: CASNEDLAVYEQYF.